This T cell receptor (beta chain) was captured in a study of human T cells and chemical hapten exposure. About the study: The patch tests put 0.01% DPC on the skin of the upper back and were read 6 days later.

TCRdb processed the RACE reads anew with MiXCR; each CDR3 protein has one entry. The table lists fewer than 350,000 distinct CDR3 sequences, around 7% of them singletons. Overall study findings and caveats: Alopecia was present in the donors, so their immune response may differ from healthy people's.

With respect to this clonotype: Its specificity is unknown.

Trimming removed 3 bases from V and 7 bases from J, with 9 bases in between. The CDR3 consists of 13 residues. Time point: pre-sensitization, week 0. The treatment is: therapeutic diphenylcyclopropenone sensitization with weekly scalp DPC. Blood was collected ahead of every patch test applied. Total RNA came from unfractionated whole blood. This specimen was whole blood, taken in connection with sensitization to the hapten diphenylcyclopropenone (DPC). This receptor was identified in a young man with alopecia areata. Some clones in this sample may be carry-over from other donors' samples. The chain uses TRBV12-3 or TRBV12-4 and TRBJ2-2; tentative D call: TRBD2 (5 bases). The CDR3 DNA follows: TGTGCCAGCAGTTTTCTCGGAGGCGGGGAGCTGTTTTTT. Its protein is CASSFLGGGELFF.